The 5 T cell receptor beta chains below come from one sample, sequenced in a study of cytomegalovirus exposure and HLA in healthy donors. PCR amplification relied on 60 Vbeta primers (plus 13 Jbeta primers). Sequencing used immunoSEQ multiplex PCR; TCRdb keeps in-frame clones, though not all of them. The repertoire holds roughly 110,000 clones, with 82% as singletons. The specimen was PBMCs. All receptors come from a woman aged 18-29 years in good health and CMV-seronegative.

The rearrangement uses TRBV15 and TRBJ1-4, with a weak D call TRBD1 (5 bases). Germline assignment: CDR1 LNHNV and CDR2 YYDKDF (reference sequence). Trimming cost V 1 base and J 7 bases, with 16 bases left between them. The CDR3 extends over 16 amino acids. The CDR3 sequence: CATSRGLGAVGEKLFF. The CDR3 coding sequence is TGTGCCACCAGCAGAGGTTTAGGGGCCGTCGGTGAAAAACTGTTTTTT.

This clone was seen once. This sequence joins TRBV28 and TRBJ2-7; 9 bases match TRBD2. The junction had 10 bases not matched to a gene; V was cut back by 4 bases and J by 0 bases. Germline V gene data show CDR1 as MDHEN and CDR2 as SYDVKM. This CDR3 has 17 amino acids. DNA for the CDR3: TGTGCCAGCAGTTCGACCCGTCTAGCGGGAAGCTCCTACGAGCAGTACTTC. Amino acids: CASSSTRLAGSSYEQYF.

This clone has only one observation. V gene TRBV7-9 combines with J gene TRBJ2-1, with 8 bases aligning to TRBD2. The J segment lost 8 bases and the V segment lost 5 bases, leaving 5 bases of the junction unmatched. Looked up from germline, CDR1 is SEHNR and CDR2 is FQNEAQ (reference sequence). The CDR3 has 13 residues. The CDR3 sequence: CASSQKLADEQFF. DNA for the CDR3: TGTGCCAGCAGCCAGAAACTAGCGGATGAGCAGTTCTTC.

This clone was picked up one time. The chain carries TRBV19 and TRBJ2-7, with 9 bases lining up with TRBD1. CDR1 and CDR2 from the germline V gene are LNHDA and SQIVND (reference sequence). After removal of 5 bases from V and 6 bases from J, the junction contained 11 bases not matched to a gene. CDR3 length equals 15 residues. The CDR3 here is CASSSNSGTGIEQYF. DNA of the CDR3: TGTGCCAGTAGTTCCAACTCCGGGACAGGGATCGAGCAGTACTTC.

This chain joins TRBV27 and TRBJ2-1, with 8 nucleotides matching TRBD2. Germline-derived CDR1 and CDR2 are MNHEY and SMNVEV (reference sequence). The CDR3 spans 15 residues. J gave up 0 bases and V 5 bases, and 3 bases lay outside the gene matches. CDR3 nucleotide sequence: TGTGCCAGCAGTAGAAGCGGGAGCTCCTACAATGAGCAGTTCTTC. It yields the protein CASSRSGSSYNEQFF.